This TCR beta chain was captured by sequencing in a study of regulatory T cells in long-lasting Graves disease. Trimming removed 6 bases at V and 7 bases at J, with 22 bases between. The CDR3 is 14 amino acids. CDR1 and CDR2 (germline): DFQATT, SNEGSKA (reference sequence). Time point in this sample: persistent/refractory GD, antithyroid drugs over 5 years with positive TRAb. Preparation of the TCR library used RNA extracted from PBMCs. HTBI primers from iRepertoire and Arm-PCR of CDR3 regions yielded the TCR beta libraries. Each CDR3 protein is one row after TCRdb ran MiXCR on the multiplex PCR reads. The table records roughly 450,000 distinct CDR3 sequences, more than 20% of them present only once. Study-wide results and caveats: The analysis examined peripheral blood only and excluded thyroid tissue. Persistent disease exhibited a predilection for TRBV28, TRBJ1-2 and TRBJ2-5.

The table lists this clonotype with many counts. Antigen unknown. Sequencing used peripheral blood mononuclear cells (PBMCs), obtained when the disease was refractory, from a patient treated with antithyroid drugs. The clonotype originates from a female donor with Graves disease. The chain couples TRBV20-1 to TRBJ2-7, with a possible D match to TRBD1 (5 bases). The CDR3 DNA follows: TGCAGTGCCCCAGGCCCGCAGGGTTTGAGGGAGCAGTACTTC. It specifies CSAPGPQGLREQYF.